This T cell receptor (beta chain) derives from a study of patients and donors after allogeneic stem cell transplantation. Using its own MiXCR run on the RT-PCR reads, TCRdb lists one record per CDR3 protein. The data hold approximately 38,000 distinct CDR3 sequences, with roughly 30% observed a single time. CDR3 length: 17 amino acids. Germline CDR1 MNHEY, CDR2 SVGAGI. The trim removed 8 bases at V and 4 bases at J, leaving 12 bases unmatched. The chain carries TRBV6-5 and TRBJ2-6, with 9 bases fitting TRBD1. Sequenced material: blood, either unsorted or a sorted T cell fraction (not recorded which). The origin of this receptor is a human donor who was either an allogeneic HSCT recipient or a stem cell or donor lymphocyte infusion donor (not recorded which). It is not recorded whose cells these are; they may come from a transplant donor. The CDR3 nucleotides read TGTGCCAGCGGTCCGACAGGGGGGCCTGAAGGGGCCAACGTCCTGACTTTC. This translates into CASGPTGGPEGANVLTF.